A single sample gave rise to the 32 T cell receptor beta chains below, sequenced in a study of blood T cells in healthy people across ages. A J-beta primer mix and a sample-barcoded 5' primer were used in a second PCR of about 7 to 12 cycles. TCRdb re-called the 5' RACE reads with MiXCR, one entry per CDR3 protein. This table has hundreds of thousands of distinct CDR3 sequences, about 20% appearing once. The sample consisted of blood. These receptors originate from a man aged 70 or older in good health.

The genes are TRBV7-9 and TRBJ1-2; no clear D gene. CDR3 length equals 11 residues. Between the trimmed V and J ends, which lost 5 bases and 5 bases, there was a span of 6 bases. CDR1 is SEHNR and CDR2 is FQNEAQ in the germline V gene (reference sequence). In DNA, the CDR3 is TGTGCCAGCAGCCCCACTTATGGCTACACCTTC. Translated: CASSPTYGYTF.

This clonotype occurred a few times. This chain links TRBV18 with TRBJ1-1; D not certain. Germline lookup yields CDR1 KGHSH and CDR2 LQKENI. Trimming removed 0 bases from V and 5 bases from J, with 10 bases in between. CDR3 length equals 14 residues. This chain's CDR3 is CASSPPGGYTEAFF. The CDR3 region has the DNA TGTGCCAGCTCACCACCGGGCGGTTATACTGAAGCTTTCTTT.

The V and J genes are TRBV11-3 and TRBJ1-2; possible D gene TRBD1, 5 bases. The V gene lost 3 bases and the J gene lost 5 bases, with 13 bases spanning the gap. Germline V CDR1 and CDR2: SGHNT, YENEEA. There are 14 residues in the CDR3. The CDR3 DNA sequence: TGTGCCAGCAGCTTGACCTCCACAGGATATGGCTACACCTTC. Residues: CASSLTSTGYGYTF.

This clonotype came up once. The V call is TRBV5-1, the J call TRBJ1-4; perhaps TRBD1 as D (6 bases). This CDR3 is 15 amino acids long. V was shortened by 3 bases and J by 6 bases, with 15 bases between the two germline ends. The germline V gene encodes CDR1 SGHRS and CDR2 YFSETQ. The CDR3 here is CASSSRGGLYEKLFF. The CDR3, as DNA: TGCGCCAGCAGCTCTAGGGGGGGGCTTTATGAAAAACTGTTTTTT.

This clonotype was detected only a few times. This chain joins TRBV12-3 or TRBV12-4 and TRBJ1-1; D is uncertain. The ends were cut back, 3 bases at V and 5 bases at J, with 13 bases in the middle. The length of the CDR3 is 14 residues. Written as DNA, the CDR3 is TGTGCCAGCAGTTTCCAGGTTCTGCAGACTGAAGCTTTCTTT. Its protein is CASSFQVLQTEAFF.

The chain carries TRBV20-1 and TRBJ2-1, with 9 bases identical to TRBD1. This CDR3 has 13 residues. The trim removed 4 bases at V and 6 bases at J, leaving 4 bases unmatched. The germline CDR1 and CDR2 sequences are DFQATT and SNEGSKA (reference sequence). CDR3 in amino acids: CSAKQGAFNEQFF. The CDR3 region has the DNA TGCAGTGCTAAACAGGGGGCTTTCAATGAGCAGTTCTTC.

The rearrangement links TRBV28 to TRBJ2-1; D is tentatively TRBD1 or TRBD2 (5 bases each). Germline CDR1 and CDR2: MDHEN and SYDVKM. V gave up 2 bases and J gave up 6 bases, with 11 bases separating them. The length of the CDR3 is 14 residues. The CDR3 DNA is TGTGCCAGCAGTTTAGGGGGATCCGTCAATGAGCAGTTCTTC. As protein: CASSLGGSVNEQFF.

The CDR3 DNA sequence: TGCAGTGGCTCAGAAAACACCGGGGAGCTGTTTTTT. Translation gives CSGSENTGELFF. The chain carries TRBV20-1 and TRBJ2-2; D unresolved. The CDR3 contains 12 residues. The V and J ends lost 7 bases and 2 bases respectively, with 8 bases between them. Germline assignment: CDR1 DFQATT and CDR2 SNEGSKA (reference sequence).

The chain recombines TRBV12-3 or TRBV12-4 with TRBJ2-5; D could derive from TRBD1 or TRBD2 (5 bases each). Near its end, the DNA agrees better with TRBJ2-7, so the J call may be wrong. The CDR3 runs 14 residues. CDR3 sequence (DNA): TGTGCCAGCAGTTTCCGGGACGTTCCCTACGAGCAGTACTTC. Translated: CASSFRDVPYEQYF.

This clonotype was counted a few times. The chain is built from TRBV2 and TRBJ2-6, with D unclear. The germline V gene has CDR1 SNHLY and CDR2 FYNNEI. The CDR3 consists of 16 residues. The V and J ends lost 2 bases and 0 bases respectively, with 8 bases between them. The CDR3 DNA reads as TGTGCCAGCAGTGAATTTAGGGACTCTGGGGCCAACGTCCTGACTTTC. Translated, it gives CASSEFRDSGANVLTF.

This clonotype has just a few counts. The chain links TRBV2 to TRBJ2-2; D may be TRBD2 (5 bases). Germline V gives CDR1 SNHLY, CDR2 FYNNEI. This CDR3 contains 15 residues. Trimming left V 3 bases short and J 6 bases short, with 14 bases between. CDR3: CASSEGELIAGELFF. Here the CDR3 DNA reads TGTGCCAGCAGTGAGGGAGAATTAATCGCCGGGGAGCTGTTTTTT.

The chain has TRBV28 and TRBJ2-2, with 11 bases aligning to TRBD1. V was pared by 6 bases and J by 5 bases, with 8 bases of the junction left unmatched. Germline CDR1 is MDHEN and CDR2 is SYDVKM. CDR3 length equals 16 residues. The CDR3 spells CASRGTGTGGTGELFF. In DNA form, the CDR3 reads TGTGCCAGCAGGGGAACCGGGACAGGGGGGACCGGGGAGCTGTTTTTT.

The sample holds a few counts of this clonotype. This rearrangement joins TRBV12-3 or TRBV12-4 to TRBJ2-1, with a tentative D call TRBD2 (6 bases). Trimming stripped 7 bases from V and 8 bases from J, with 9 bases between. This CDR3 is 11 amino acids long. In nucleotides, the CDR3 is TGTGCCAGCACCTGGAGGGATGAGCAGTTCTTC. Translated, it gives CASTWRDEQFF.

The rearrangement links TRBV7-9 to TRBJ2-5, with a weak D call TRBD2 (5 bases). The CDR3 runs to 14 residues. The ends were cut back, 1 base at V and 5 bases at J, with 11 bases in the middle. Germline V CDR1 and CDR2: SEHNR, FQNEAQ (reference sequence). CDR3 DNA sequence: TGTGCCAGCAGCTTAGGGGTAGCGCTGGAGACCCAGTACTTC. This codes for CASSLGVALETQYF. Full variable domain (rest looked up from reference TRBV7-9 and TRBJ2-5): DTGVSQNPRHKITKRGQNVTFRCDPISEHNRLYWYRQTLGQGPEFLTYFQNEAQLEKSRLLSDRFSAERPKGSFSTLEIQRTEQGDSAMYLCASSLGVALETQYFGPGTRLLVL.

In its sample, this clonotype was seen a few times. This CDR3 is CASSPRTGWNEKLFF. CDR3 bases: TGTGCCAGCAGCCCGCGGACAGGCTGGAATGAAAAACTGTTTTTT. The J gene is TRBJ1-4, the V gene TRBV5-6; 7 bases are a match to TRBD1. V lost 4 bases and J lost 5; bases outside the gene matches: 8. From germline, CDR1 is SGHDT and CDR2 YYEEEE. This CDR3 is built from 15 residues.

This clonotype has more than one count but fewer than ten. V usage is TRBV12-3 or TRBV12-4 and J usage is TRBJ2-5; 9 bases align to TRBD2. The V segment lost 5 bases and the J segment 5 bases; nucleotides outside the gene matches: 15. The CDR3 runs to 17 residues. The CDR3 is CASSPGRYSGRLETQYF. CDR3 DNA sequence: TGTGCCAGCAGTCCTGGGAGGTATAGCGGGAGATTGGAGACCCAGTACTTC.

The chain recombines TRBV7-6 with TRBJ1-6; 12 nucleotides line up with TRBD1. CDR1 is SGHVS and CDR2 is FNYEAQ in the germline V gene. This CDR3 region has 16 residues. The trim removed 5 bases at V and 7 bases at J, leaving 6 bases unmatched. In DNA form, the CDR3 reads TGTGCCAGCAGCCCCTCGGGACAGGGGGCGAATTCACCCCTCCACTTT. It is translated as CASSPSGQGANSPLHF.

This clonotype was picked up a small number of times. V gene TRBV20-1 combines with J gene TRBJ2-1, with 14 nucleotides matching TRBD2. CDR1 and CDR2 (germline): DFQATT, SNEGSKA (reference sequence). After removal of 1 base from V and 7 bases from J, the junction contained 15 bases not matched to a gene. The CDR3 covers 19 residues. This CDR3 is CSARAPPAGLAGVWNEQFF. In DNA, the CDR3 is TGCAGTGCTAGAGCCCCCCCTGCGGGACTAGCGGGAGTATGGAATGAGCAGTTCTTC.

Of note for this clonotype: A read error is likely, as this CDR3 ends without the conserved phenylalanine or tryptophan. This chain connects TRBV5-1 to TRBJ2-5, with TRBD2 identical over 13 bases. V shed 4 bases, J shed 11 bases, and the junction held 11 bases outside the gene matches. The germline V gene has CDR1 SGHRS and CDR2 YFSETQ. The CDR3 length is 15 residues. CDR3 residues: CASSLGLAGDREQYV. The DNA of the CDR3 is TGCGCCAGCAGCCTTGGACTAGCGGGAGATCGGGAGCAGTACGTC.

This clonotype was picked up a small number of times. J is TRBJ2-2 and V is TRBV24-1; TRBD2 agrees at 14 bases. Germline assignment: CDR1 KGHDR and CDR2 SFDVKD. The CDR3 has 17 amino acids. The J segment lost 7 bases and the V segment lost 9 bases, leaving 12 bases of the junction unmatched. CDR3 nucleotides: TGTGCCACCTCGACTAGCGGGAGGGCCAAAGGCGGCGGGGAGCTGTTTTTT. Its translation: CATSTSGRAKGGGELFF.

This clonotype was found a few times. CDR3 coding DNA: TGTGCCAGCAGCCACTCCAGGACAGGACTTAACTATGGCTACACCTTC. Amino acid sequence: CASSHSRTGLNYGYTF. The chain carries TRBV3-1 and TRBJ1-2; the match to TRBD1 covers 7 bases. Germline assignment: CDR1 LGHDT and CDR2 YNNKEL (reference sequence). The V segment lost 3 bases and the J segment 1 base; nucleotides outside the gene matches: 8. The CDR3 has 16 residues.

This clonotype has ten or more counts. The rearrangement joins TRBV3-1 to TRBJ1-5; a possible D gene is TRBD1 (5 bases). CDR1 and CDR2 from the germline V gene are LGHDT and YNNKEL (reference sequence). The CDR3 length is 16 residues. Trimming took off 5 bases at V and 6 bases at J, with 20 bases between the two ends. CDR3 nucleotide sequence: TGTGCCAGCAGCGGGAGGGGACCTCCAAGCGGTCAGCCCCAGCATTTT. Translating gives CASSGRGPPSGQPQHF.

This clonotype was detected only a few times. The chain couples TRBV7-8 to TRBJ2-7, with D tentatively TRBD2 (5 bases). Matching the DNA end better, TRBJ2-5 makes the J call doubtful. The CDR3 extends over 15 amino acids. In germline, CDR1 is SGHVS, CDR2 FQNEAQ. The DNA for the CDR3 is TGTGCCAGCAGCTTAGTGGTTTTCGAGGGAGAGACCCAGTACTTC. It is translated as CASSLVVFEGETQYF.

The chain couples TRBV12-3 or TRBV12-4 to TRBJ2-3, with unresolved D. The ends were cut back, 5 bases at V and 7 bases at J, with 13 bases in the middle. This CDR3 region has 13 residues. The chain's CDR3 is CASSNRAVYTQYF. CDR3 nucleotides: TGTGCCAGCAGTAACCGGGCGGTTTATACGCAGTATTTT.

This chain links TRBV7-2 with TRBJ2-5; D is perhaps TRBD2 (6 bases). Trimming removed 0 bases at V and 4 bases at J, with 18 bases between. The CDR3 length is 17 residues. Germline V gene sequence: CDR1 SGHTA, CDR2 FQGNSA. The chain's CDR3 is CASSLAAVGGVAETQYF. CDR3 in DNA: TGTGCCAGCAGCTTAGCAGCGGTCGGAGGGGTAGCAGAGACCCAGTACTTC.

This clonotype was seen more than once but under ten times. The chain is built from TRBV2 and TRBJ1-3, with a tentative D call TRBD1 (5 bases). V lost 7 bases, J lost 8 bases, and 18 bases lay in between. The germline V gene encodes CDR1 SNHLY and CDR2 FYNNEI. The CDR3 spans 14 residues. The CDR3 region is CASKLGTARDTIYF. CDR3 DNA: TGTGCCAGCAAGCTCGGGACCGCCCGAGACACCATATATTTT.

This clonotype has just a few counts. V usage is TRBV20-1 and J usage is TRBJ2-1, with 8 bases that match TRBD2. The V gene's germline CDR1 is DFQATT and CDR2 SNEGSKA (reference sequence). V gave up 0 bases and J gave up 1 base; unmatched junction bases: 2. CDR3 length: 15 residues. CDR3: CSARDQRESYNEQFF. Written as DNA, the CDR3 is TGCAGTGCTAGAGATCAGCGGGAGTCCTACAATGAGCAGTTCTTC.

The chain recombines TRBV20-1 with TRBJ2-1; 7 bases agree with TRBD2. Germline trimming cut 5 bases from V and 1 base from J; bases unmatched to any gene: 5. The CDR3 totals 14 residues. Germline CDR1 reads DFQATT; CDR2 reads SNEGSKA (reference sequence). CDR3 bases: TGCAGTGCTCTGACTAGCCCATCCTACAATGAGCAGTTCTTC. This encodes CSALTSPSYNEQFF.

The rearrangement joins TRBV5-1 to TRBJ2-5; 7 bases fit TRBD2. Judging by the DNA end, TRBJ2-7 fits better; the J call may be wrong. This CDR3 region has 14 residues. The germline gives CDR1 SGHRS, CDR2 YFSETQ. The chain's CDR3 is CASSLQGRVDEQYF. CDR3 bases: TGCGCCAGCAGCTTACAAGGGAGGGTTGACGAGCAGTACTTC.

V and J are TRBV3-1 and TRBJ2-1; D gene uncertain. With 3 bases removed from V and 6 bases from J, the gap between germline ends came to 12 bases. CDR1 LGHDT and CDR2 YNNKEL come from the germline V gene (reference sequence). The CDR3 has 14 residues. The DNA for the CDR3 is TGTGCCAGCAGCCATACGGGCCGCAGCAATGAGCAGTTCTTC. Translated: CASSHTGRSNEQFF.

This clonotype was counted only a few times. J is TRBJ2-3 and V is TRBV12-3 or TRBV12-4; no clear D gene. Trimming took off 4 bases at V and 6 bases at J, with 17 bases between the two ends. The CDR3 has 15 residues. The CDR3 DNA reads TGTGCCAGCAGTTCGGCGGCTAGGAAGCTTGATACGCAGTATTTT. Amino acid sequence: CASSSAARKLDTQYF.

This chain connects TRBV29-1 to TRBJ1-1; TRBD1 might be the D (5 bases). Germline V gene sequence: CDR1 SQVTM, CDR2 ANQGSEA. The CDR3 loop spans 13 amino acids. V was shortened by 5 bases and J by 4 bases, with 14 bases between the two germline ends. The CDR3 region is CSVSSGGSTEAFF. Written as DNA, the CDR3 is TGCAGCGTTTCTTCTGGGGGGAGCACTGAAGCTTTCTTT.